These T cell receptor beta chains were read from a single sample in a study. In TCRdb, the 5' RACE reads were re-called with MiXCR into one record per CDR3 protein. The sample lists over 50,000 distinct CDR3 sequences, roughly a quarter occurring once. Sequencing was carried out using tumor-infiltrating naive CD4+ T cells sorted from the breast tumor. Receptors originate from a female donor with breast cancer. Each CDR3 is given with its conserved first and last residue. The D gene is left open where the match is weak. Only part of the rows carry a size: once, few, many, or a class if the clone is expanded.

clone size	V gene	J gene	D gene	CDR3 protein	CDR3 DNA
once	TRBV28	TRBJ2-3	-	CASSPWTADTQYF	TGTGCCAGCAGTCCATGGACCGCCGATACGCAGTATTTT
few	TRBV24-1	TRBJ2-2	TRBD1	CATSDLRSRGRDTGELFF	TGTGCCACCAGTGATTTGCGTAGCAGGGGGCGTGACACCGGGGAGCTGTTTTTT
few	TRBV4-2	TRBJ2-7	-	CASSQETGVRAYEQYF	TGTGCCAGCAGCCAAGAGACGGGCGTCCGGGCCTACGAGCAGTACTTC
-	TRBV20-1	TRBJ1-6	-	CSAREGSVRDSPLHF	TGCAGTGCTAGAGAGGGTAGCGTACGGGATTCACCCCTCCACTTT
few	TRBV5-6	TRBJ2-2	-	CASSLGVIVGELFF	TGTGCCAGCAGCTTGGGGGTGATAGTAGGGGAGCTGTTTTTT
-	TRBV20-1	TRBJ2-3	TRBD2	CSARGAGERNTQYF	TGCAGTGCTAGAGGAGCGGGAGAACGAAATACGCAGTATTTT
medium-sized	TRBV7-2	TRBJ2-7	-	CASSGYSDGEQYF	TGTGCCAGCAGCGGGTATTCGGACGGCGAGCAGTACTTC
-	TRBV20-1	TRBJ1-3	-	CSALSTGYSGNTIYF	TGCAGTGCCCTATCGACAGGATATAGTGGAAACACCATATATTTT
few	TRBV3-1	TRBJ2-7	TRBD2	CASSQRSGRAYEQYF	TGTGCCAGCAGCCAAAGAAGCGGGAGAGCCTACGAGCAGTACTTC
few	TRBV29-1	TRBJ2-5	-	CSVEVRIVGETQYF	TGCAGCGTTGAAGTAAGAATAGTAGGGGAGACCCAGTACTTC